This T cell receptor beta chain was documented in a study of OX40 agonist ivuxolimab in advanced cancers. Study-wide background: Three patients responded partially, comprising one with hepatocellular carcinoma and two with cutaneous melanoma.

This CDR3 region has 14 residues. Germline V lookup: CDR1 MGHDK, CDR2 SYGVNS. V was clipped by 1 base and J by 4 bases, with 10 bases between them. Study findings and constraints: It was not determined which antigens were specifically recognized by the peripheral T cells that had undergone clonal expansion.

TCRdb keeps only in-frame clones here, not all; method: immunoSEQ multiplex PCR. This sample has 57,000 or so clones, with 93% found just once. On this clone: The antigen is unknown.

The sequence was collected from an adult with an advanced solid tumor such as melanoma, head and neck, liver or kidney cancer. The starting material was CD4+ or CD8+ T cells sorted from blood, obtained in a trial of the OX40 agonist ivuxolimab. V gene TRBV25-1 combines with J gene TRBJ1-1; TRBD1 is a possible D gene (5 bases). The CDR3 sequence: CASSEWAGVTEAFF. The CDR3 DNA sequence: TGTGCCAGCAGTGAATGGGCGGGGGTCACTGAAGCTTTCTTT.